This T cell receptor (beta chain) originates from a study of cytomegalovirus exposure and HLA in healthy donors. 13 Jbeta primers and 60 Vbeta primers were used for the PCR. Sequenced by immunoSEQ multiplex PCR; TCRdb stores in-frame clones only, minus some. The sample lists about 160,000 clones; approximately 80% were seen once. Between the trimmed V and J ends, which lost 0 bases and 5 bases, there was a span of 7 bases. This CDR3 is built from 13 residues. CDR1 MNHNS and CDR2 SASEGT come from the germline V gene. Participants comprised healthy donors of bone marrow. The receptor was isolated from a man over 45 in good health and CMV-seropositive. The chain links TRBV6-1 to TRBJ1-2, with no clear D. Sequenced input: PBMCs. The CDR3 reads CASSEAFLYGYTF. CDR3 DNA sequence: TGTGCCAGCAGTGAAGCGTTCCTTTATGGCTACACCTTC.